The 10 T cell receptor beta chains in this list originate from one sample, sequenced in a study of vaccination and CD4 T cells after COVID-19. Sequence data for DNA of cultured CD4+ T cells were generated by the Oncomine TCR Beta short-read assay. TCRdb called the PCR reads again in MiXCR, with one record for every CDR3 protein. The sample has over 9,500 distinct CDR3 sequences, roughly 57% seen once. Regarding treatment: approximately nine-day PBMC culture with coronavirus spike peptide pools or control peptides (ViraFEST assay). For these receptors, no antigen is known. Sequenced sample: CD4+ T cells from blood, cultured in vitro. Receptors were obtained from a human donor who had recovered from COVID-19.

This clonotype was counted once. The chain links TRBV12-3 or TRBV12-4 to TRBJ2-3; D is perhaps TRBD2 (6 bases). V was clipped by 9 bases and J by 2 bases, with 15 bases between them. The CDR3 extends over 14 amino acids. This CDR3 is CASGLAPNTDTQYF. The CDR3 DNA follows: TGTGCCAGTGGGCTAGCGCCAAACACAGATACGCAGTATTTT.

This chain links TRBV20-1 with TRBJ1-5, with D unclear. Germline V gene sequence: CDR1 DFQATT, CDR2 SNEGSKA (reference sequence). V dropped 3 bases and J dropped 3 bases, with 15 bases sitting between them. The CDR3 extends over 15 amino acids. CDR3 region: CSASIGSETNQPQHF. In DNA form, the CDR3 reads TGCAGTGCTAGCATTGGTTCAGAGACCAATCAGCCCCAGCATTTT.

The chain joins TRBV4-1 to TRBJ1-2, with D perhaps TRBD1 (5 bases). V was cut by 1 base and J by 8 bases, with 14 bases left in between. The length of the CDR3 is 14 residues. The germline gives CDR1 MGHRA, CDR2 YSYEKL. The CDR3: CASSQVGRARGYTF. The CDR3 nucleotides read TGCGCCAGCAGCCAAGTTGGCAGGGCTCGGGGCTACACCTTC.

The rearrangement uses TRBV19 and TRBJ2-4, with unresolved D. CDR1 is LNHDA, CDR2 SQIVND, per germline (reference sequence). The CDR3 length is 17 residues. V was trimmed by 5 bases and J by 0 bases, leaving 17 bases between them. CDR3 residues: CASSPVRKGLAKNIQYF. The CDR3 DNA is TGTGCCAGTAGTCCGGTTCGGAAGGGCCTAGCCAAAAACATTCAGTACTTC.

The chain's CDR3 is CASSLYGQGSTEAFF. CDR3 nucleotide sequence: TGTGCCAGCAGTTTGTATGGACAGGGGAGCACTGAAGCTTTCTTT. The chain carries TRBV28 and TRBJ1-1, with TRBD1 matching 9 bases. The CDR3 length is 15 residues. CDR1 is MDHEN and CDR2 is SYDVKM in the germline V gene. Trimming at V came to 3 bases and at J to 4 bases, leaving 6 bases not matched to a gene.

The chain employs TRBV28 and TRBJ1-2, with D unclear. CDR3 length equals 14 residues. The germline CDR1 and CDR2 sequences are MDHEN and SYDVKM. The ends were cut back, 3 bases at V and 4 bases at J, with 12 bases in the middle. The CDR3 nucleotides are TGTGCCAGCAGTTTGGAAGTGCCCGTCTATGGCTACACCTTC. Residues: CASSLEVPVYGYTF.

The chain carries TRBV16 and TRBJ2-7; no definite D call. This CDR3 region has 14 residues. With 1 base removed from V and 7 bases from J, the gap between germline ends came to 14 bases. CDR1 is KGHSY, CDR2 FQNENV, per germline. CDR3 region: CASSQYWSTREQYF. The CDR3, as DNA: TGTGCCAGCAGCCAATATTGGTCGACAAGAGAGCAGTACTTC. Variable domain in full (rest from reference TRBV16 and TRBJ2-7): GEEVAQTPKHLVRGEGQKAKLYCAPIKGHSYVFWYQQVLKNEFKFLISFQNENVFDETGMPKERFSAKCLPNSPCSLEIQATKLEDSAVYFCASSQYWSTREQYFGPGTRLTVT.

V is TRBV6-1 and J is TRBJ2-7; 11 bases are shared with TRBD2. V lost 7 bases, J lost 1 base, and 12 bases stayed unmatched. This CDR3 is 17 amino acids long. Germline CDR1 and CDR2: MNHNS and SASEGT. The CDR3 nucleotides are TGTGCCAGCACCTTTCTAGCGGGAGGACCCGCATCCTACGAGCAGTACTTC. This translates into CASTFLAGGPASYEQYF.

This chain uses TRBV11-2 with TRBJ2-2; D may be TRBD2 (5 bases). Germline V CDR1 and CDR2: SGHAT, FQNNGV. The CDR3 is made up of 17 amino acids. Deletions cut 3 bases from V and 4 bases from J, with 18 bases between. CDR3 residues: CASSFQDYRAFTGELFF. The CDR3 bases are TGTGCCAGCAGCTTTCAAGACTACCGGGCCTTCACCGGGGAGCTGTTTTTT.

The V gene is TRBV4-1, the J gene TRBJ1-4, with a possible D match to TRBD1 (5 bases). The CDR3 totals 13 residues. Trimming took 3 bases from V and 8 from J, leaving 10 bases between them. CDR1 is MGHRA, CDR2 YSYEKL, per germline. The CDR3 reads CASSQGDQEKLFF. The CDR3 bases are TGCGCCAGCAGCCAGGGGGATCAGGAAAAACTGTTTTTT.